This T cell receptor beta chain was recorded in a study of early T cells in non-severe SARS-CoV-2 infection. TCRdb used MiXCR to reprocess the 5' RACE reads, holding one entry per CDR3 protein. Of around 50,000 distinct CDR3 sequences listed, around 10% are singletons. This clonotype turned up a few times. At one of its ends the junction is not consistent with the germline gene, which may arise from a read error. The CDR3 totals 16 residues. The germline gives CDR1 MNHEY, CDR2 SMNVEV (reference sequence). The source material was whole blood. The TCR comes from an adult who was a healthcare worker with PCR-confirmed SARS-CoV-2 infection or an uninfected control (not recorded which). This rearrangement joins TRBV27 to TRBJ2-7, with 8 positions matching TRBD1. CDR3 sequence: CAGSTGDRGLSYEQYF. The CDR3 coding sequence is TGTGCCGGCAGTACCGGAGACAGGGGTTTATCCTACGAGCAGTACTTC.